This T cell receptor beta chain was profiled in a study of blood T cells in healthy people across ages. For the study at large: Template switching picked up about one barcoded beta molecule for each two T cells.

Notes on the study in general: Strongly correlated with naive T cell percentage was TCR beta diversity. Nothing was known about donor CMV status, and this possibly confounded expanded clonotype changes.

Combining a sample-barcoded 5' primer with a J-beta primer mix, a second PCR ran for 7 to 11 cycles. TCRdb reprocessed the 5' RACE reads via MiXCR and lists one record per CDR3 protein. The sample includes more than 650,000 distinct CDR3 sequences, 25% to 30% of them seen just once. This clonotype was picked up a small number of times. Antigen unknown. V dropped 7 bases and J dropped 0 bases, with 19 bases sitting between them. CDR3 length equals 17 residues. The germline V gene encodes CDR1 MNHNS and CDR2 SASEGT. A further study also used this sample, focusing on T cells of mothers and their children. Per that study: Once extracted, all RNA went into cDNA synthesis at 1.5 ug per 15 ul.

The chain couples TRBV6-1 to TRBJ1-3; D perhaps matches TRBD1 (6 bases). The source material was blood. This sequence was found in a boy aged 5-17 years in good health. The CDR3 loop is CASMERTDIYSGNTIYF. The CDR3 nucleotides are TGTGCCAGCATGGAGAGGACAGATATTTACTCTGGAAACACCATATATTTT.